This record covers a single T cell receptor (beta chain). Its binding antigen is unknown. CDR1 and CDR2 (SEHNR, FQNEAQ) derive from the germline V gene (reference sequence). Including cysteine and phenylalanine, the CDR3 has 15 amino acids. Only the protein sequence is given. The record originates from a study of monozygotic twins with inflammatory bowel disease (dated by TCRdb to the late 2010s). The study in broad terms: The full study comprised some 30 monozygotic twin pairs: nine German pairs (four IBD-concordant, five IBD-discordant) and 19 IBD-discordant Danish pairs. Within discordant pairs, disease-associated traits were sought mainly by comparing IBD patients with their genetically identical healthy co-twins. Each individual had, on average, about 151 000 unique TCRalpha sequences and 181 000 unique TCRbeta sequences available for analysis.

From each donor, a roughly 2.5 ml peripheral blood sample was collected into PAXgene tubes and stored at -80 degrees C. Total RNA was isolated from whole blood with the PAXgene blood miRNA kit on an automated QIAcube, without T cell sorting. Peripheral blood from monozygotic twin pairs concordant or discordant for inflammatory bowel disease was subjected to deep TCRalpha and TCRbeta repertoire profiling with unique molecular barcoding. Smoking habits were recorded for all twin pairs, and individuals were classified as current, former or never smokers. Overall study outcomes, separate from this receptor: No single strong signal or clonotype linked to IBD turned up in the results, so the idea that one exists was not supported. IBD patients shared fewer clonotypes with other individuals than healthy twins did, most markedly in patients showing signs of disease activity. TCRbeta repertoire diversity, by inverse Simpson index, was decreased in IBD patients compared with their healthy co-twins. Distinction between different T cell subtypes could not be achieved in the analysis. No difference in repertoire similarity was observed between concordant and discordant twins, possibly owing to limited statistical power. Because patients received different immunosuppressive treatments, the repertoires may have picked up extra background noise and variability between individuals.

The library came from 5' RACE. Each TCR library was prepared from 3,500 to 4,500 ng of total RNA. For each sample, cDNA synthesis was carried out in eight separate reactions using SMARTScribe reverse transcriptase. During cDNA synthesis, unique molecular identifiers containing a 6-nucleotide sample barcode were introduced by template switching. Amplification of TCRalpha and TCRbeta cDNA involved two nested PCRs of around 16 and 10 cycles, and each PCR was followed by bead purification. Before amplification, the cDNA was treated with uracil DNA-glycosylase and purified using the QIAquick PCR purification kit. In the second PCR, Illumina TruSeq-compatible adapters and sample-specific barcodes were added. Library quality and concentration were assessed using TapeStation and Qubit, and 4.5 to 6.5 ng of each library was pooled. Sequencing of pooled libraries was carried out on an Illumina HiSeq2500 single-index Rapid Run using 2 x 100 bp reads and custom sequencing primers. On the authors' methods: UMI-based consensus assembly with MiGEC version 1.2.6 was used to correct PCR and sequencing errors. MiXCR version 2.1.1 was used for V(D)J alignment, clonotype assembly and CDR3 extraction. To normalise gene usage, clonotype sharing and MAIT/NKT TCR abundance, the analysis used the top 1000, 10 000 and 20 000 clonotypes per sample. After downsampling to 27 000 UMIs, diversity was calculated as the inverse Simpson index using the vegan R package. Paired Mann-Whitney U tests were applied to discordant twin pairs, with Benjamini-Hochberg correction for multiple testing. Following reprocessing of the reads by TCRdb, the data hold one row per CDR3 protein sequence and no DNA is available. These V and J calls derive from TCRdb rather than the authors' analysis. The sample table gives about 300,000 distinct CDR3 sequences. About 5% of the sample goes to the ten largest clones.

This receptor chain uses TRBV7-9 and TRBJ2-7. This TCR came from a human donor with ulcerative colitis or Crohn's disease, or a healthy co-twin of an affected twin (not recorded which). Material: blood. The CDR3 protein is CASASSGISAYEQYF.